These 9 T cell receptor beta chains were all obtained from the same sample, sequenced in a study of OX40 agonist ivuxolimab in advanced cancers. Method: immunoSEQ multiplex PCR; TCRdb's copy keeps in-frame clones and lacks some. Of tens of thousands of clones detected, approximately 89% appear once; the ten largest clones hold roughly 5%. The specimen was CD4+ or CD8+ T cells sorted from blood, collected in a trial of the OX40 agonist ivuxolimab. The source of these receptors is an adult with an advanced solid tumor such as melanoma, head and neck, liver or kidney cancer.

A few counts support this clone. V is TRBV27 and J is TRBJ2-7; perhaps TRBD1 as D (6 bases). CDR1 and CDR2 from the germline V gene are MNHEY and SMNVEV (reference sequence). The V and J ends lost 0 bases and 6 bases respectively, with 15 bases between them. CDR3 length equals 15 residues. The CDR3 protein is CASSLSFRGVSEQYF. The CDR3 DNA follows: TGTGCCAGCAGTTTATCTTTCAGGGGAGTGTCCGAGCAGTACTTC.

This rearrangement joins TRBV9 to TRBJ2-2; 16 positions agree with TRBD2. Germline V gene lookup returns CDR1 SGDLS and CDR2 YYNGEE. This CDR3 comprises 17 residues. Trimming at V came to 3 bases and at J to 4 bases, leaving 3 bases not matched to a gene. The CDR3: CASSGGTSGGVTGELFF. CDR3 in DNA: TGTGCCAGCAGCGGCGGGACTAGCGGGGGGGTCACCGGGGAGCTGTTTTTT. Based on the CDR3 plus reference TRBV9 and TRBJ2-2, the full variable domain is DSGVTQTPKHLITATGQRVTLRCSPRSGDLSVYWYQQSLDQGLQFLIQYYNGEERAKGNILERFSAQQFPDLHSELNLSSLELGDSALYFCASSGGTSGGVTGELFFGEGSRLTVL.

The rearrangement links TRBV15 to TRBJ2-3; the D gene is possibly TRBD1 (6 bases). The CDR3 length is 14 residues. V was trimmed by 3 bases and J by 0 bases, leaving 7 bases between them. CDR1 is LNHNV and CDR2 is YYDKDF in the germline V gene (reference sequence). This CDR3 is CATSRQGSTDTQYF. The CDR3 DNA follows: TGTGCCACCAGCAGGCAGGGGAGCACAGATACGCAGTATTTT.

The chain recombines TRBV7-2 with TRBJ2-5, with a weak D call TRBD2 (6 bases). Trimming took 7 bases from V and 5 from J, leaving 20 bases between them. The CDR3 has 15 residues. Per the germline V gene, CDR1 is SGHTA and CDR2 is FQGNSA. Here the CDR3 reads CASNPSGLTMETQYF. The DNA for the CDR3 is TGTGCCAGCAACCCTTCGGGACTCACTATGGAGACCCAGTACTTC.

The rearrangement uses TRBV6-1 and TRBJ2-2; D is perhaps TRBD1 (5 bases). There are 14 residues in the CDR3. The germline V and J ends were trimmed by 8 bases and 1 base, with 11 bases remaining between them. The germline CDR1 and CDR2 sequences are MNHNS and SASEGT. CDR3 DNA: TGTGCCAGCGGGCAGGGAAGGAACACCGGGGAGCTGTTTTTT. As protein: CASGQGRNTGELFF.

The V call is TRBV7-6, the J call TRBJ2-5, with unresolved D. V was clipped by 5 bases and J by 9 bases, with 10 bases between them. Germline V gene lookup returns CDR1 SGHVS and CDR2 FNYEAQ. The CDR3 has 11 residues. DNA of the CDR3: TGTGCCAGCAGCCCAAGAGTGGCCCAGTACTTC. Translation gives CASSPRVAQYF.

DNA for the CDR3: TGTGCCAGCAGCCAAAGGATGGCCGGTGAGCAGTTCTTC. This encodes CASSQRMAGEQFF. The chain couples TRBV5-8 to TRBJ2-1, with D hard to call. Trimming pared 4 bases from V and 9 bases from J, leaving 14 bases between. From germline, CDR1 is SGHTS and CDR2 YDEGEE. This CDR3 region has 13 residues.

CDR3 sequence: CASSLVPGKETQYF. CDR3 coding DNA: TGTGCCAGCAGCTTGGTGCCCGGGAAAGAGACCCAGTACTTC. This rearrangement joins TRBV5-5 to TRBJ2-5; TRBD2 is a possible D gene (5 bases). Germline values: CDR1 SGHKS, CDR2 YYEKEE (reference sequence). The CDR3 sequence is 14 residues long. The V gene lost 0 bases and the J gene lost 3 bases, with 9 bases spanning the gap.

The chain recombines TRBV6-1 with TRBJ2-4, with D unclear. The germline gives CDR1 MNHNS, CDR2 SASEGT. The ends were cut back, 6 bases at V and 6 bases at J, with 9 bases in the middle. The CDR3 loop spans 12 amino acids. CDR3 sequence: CASRKVGNIQYF. CDR3 nucleotides: TGTGCCAGCAGGAAGGTGGGAAACATTCAGTACTTC.